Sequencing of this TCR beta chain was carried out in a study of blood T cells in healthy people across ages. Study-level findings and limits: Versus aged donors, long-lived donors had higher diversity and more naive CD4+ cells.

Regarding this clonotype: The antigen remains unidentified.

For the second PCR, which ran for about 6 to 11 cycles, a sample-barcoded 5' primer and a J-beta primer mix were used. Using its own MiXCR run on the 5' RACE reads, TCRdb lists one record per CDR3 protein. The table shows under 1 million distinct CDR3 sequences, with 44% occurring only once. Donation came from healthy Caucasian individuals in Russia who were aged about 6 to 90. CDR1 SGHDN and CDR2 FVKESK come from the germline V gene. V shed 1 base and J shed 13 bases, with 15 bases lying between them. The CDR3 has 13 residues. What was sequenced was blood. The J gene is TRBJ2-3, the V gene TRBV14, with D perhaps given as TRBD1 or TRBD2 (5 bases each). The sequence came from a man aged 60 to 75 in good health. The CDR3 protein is CASSQVPGRAEYF. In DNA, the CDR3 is TGTGCCAGCAGCCAAGTCCCGGGACGAGCGGAGTATTTT.